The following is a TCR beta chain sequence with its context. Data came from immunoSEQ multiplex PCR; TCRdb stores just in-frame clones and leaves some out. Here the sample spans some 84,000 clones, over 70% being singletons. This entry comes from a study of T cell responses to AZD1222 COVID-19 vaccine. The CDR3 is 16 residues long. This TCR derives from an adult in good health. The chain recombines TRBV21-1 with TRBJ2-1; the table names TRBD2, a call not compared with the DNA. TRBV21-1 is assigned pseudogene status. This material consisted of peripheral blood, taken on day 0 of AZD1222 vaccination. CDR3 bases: TGTGCCAGCAGCAAAGCGCTGGGCGGGAGATACAATGAGCAGTTCTTC. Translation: CASSKALGGRYNEQFF.